Detailed here is one TCR beta chain. The sample originates from a study of blood T cell repertoires in COVID-19. Study summary: Acute and convalescent COVID-19 samples came from the United States, Italy and Spain.

CDR3 length: 13 residues. From germline, CDR1 is MDHEN and CDR2 SYDVKM. V lost 6 bases and J lost 1; bases outside the gene matches: 2. Per the study methods: Estimated nucleated cell counts came from reference gene primer amplification. The protocol was immunoSEQ multiplex PCR, while the TCRdb copy is restricted to in-frame clones and leaves out a portion. That table is the source of V, J and clone size, and D and trimming were worked out from the DNA. Seen here are about 83,000 clones, roughly 86% observed once, and the top ten hold 8%. The clonotype was recovered from an elderly man with active or convalescent COVID-19. The source material was peripheral blood. This chain uses TRBV28 with TRBJ1-1, with 7 bases identical to TRBD1. CDR3 coding DNA: TGTGCCAGCAGGAGACAGGGGAACACTGAAGCTTTCTTT. Residues: CASRRQGNTEAFF.